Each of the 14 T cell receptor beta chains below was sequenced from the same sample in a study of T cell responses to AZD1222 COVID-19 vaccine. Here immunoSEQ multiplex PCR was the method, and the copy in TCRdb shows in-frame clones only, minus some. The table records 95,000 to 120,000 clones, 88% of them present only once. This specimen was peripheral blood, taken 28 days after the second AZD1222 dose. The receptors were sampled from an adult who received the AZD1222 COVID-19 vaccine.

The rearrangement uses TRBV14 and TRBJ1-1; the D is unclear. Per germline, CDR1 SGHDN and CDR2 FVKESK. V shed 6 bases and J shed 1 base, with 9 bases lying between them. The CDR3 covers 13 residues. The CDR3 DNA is TGTGCCAGCAGTCTGGAATGGAACACTGAAGCTTTCTTT. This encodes CASSLEWNTEAFF. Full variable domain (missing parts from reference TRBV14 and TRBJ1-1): EAGVTQFPSHSVIEKGQTVTLRCDPISGHDNLYWYRRVMGKEIKFLLHFVKESKQDESGMPNNRFLAERTGGTYSTLKVQPAELEDSGVYFCASSLEWNTEAFFGQGTRLTVV.

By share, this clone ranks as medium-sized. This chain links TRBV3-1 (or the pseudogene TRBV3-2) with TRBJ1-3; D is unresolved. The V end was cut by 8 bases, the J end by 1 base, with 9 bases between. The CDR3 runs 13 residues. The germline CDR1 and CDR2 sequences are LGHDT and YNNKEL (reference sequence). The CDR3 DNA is TGTGCCAGCGAGGCGGGGTCTGGAAACACCATATATTTT. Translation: CASEAGSGNTIYF.

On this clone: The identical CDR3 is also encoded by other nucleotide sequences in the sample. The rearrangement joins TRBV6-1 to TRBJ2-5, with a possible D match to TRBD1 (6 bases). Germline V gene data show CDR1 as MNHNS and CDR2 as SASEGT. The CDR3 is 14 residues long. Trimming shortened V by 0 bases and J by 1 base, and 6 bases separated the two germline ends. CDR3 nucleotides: TGTGCCAGCAGTGAAGCACAGGGCCAAGAGACCCAGTACTTC. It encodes CASSEAQGQETQYF.

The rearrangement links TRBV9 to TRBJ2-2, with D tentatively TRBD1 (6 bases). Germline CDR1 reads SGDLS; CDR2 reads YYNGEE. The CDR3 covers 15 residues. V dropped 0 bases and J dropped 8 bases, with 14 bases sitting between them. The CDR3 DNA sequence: TGTGCCAGCAGCGTAGGGGGACACTCGGAGGGGGAGCTGTTTTTT. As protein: CASSVGGHSEGELFF.

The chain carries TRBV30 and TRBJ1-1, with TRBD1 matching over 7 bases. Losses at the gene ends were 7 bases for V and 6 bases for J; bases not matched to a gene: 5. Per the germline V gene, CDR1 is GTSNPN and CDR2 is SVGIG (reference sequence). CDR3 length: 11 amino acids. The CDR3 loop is CALQGTAEAFF. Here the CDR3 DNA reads TGTGCCTTACAGGGGACGGCTGAAGCTTTCTTT.

The CDR3 coding sequence is TGTGCCAGCAGCTCGGGACATAGCTCCTATAATTCACCCCTCCACTTT. Its protein product is CASSSGHSSYNSPLHF. The gene calls are TRBV7-9 and TRBJ1-6, with D possibly matching TRBD1 (6 bases). Germline V gene sequence: CDR1 SEHNR, CDR2 FQNEAQ (reference sequence). Trimming left V 4 bases short and J 0 bases short, with 10 bases between. CDR3 length equals 16 residues.

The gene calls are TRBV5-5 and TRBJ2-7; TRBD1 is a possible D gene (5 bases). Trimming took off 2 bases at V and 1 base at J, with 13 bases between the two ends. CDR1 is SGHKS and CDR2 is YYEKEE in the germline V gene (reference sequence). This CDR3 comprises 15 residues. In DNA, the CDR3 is TGTGCCAGCAGCTTTATAGCAGGGATATCCTACGAGCAGTACTTC. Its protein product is CASSFIAGISYEQYF.

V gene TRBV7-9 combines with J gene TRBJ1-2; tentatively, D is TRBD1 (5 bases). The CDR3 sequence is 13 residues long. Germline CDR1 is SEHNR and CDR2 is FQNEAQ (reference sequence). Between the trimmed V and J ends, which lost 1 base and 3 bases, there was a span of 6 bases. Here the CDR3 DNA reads TGTGCCAGCAGCTTAGGACAGCACTATGGCTACACCTTC. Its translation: CASSLGQHYGYTF.

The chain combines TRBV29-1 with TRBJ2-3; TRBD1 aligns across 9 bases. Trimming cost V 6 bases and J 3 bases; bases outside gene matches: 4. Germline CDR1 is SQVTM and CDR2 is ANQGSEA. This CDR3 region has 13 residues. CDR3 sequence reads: CSVGQGLTDTQYF. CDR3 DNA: TGCAGCGTGGGACAGGGTTTAACAGATACGCAGTATTTT.

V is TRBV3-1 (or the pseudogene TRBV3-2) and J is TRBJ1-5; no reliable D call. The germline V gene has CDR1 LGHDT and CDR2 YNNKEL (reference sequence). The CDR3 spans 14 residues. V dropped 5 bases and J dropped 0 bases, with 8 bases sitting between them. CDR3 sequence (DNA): TGTGCCAGCAGCGCAGCAGCTAGCAATCAGCCCCAGCATTTT. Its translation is CASSAAASNQPQHF.

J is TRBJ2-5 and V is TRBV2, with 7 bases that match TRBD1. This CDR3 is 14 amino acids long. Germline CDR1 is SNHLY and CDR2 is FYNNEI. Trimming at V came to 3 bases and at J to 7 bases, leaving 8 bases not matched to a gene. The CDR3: CASSDAGTVGTQYF. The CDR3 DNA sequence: TGTGCCAGCAGTGATGCCGGGACAGTGGGGACCCAGTACTTC.

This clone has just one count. CDR3 sequence reads: CAIRTGESYEQYF. CDR3 coding DNA: TGTGCCATCAGGACAGGGGAGTCCTACGAGCAGTACTTC. The chain is built from TRBV6-5 and TRBJ2-7, with 9 bases identical to TRBD1. V lost 10 bases to trimming and J lost 1 base; unmatched junction nucleotides: 5. Germline V gives CDR1 MNHEY, CDR2 SVGAGI. CDR3 length: 13 residues.

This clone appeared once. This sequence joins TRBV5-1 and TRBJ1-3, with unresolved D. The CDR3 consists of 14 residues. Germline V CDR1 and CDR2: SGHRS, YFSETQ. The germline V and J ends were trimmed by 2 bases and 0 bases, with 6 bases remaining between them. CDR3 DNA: TGCGCCAGCAGCTTATCCAACTCTGGAAACACCATATATTTT. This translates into CASSLSNSGNTIYF. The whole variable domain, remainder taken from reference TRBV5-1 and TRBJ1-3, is KAGVTQTPRYLIKTRGQQVTLSCSPISGHRSVSWYQQTPGQGLQFLFEYFSETQRNKGNFPGRFSGRQFSNSRSEMNVSTLELGDSALYLCASSLSNSGNTIYFGEGSWLTVV.

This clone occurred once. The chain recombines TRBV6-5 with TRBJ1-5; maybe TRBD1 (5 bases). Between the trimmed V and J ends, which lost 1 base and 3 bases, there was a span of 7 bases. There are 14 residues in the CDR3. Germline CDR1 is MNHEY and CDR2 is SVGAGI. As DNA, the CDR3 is TGTGCCAGCAGTTACTTGGGGACCAATCAGCCCCAGCATTTT. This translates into CASSYLGTNQPQHF.